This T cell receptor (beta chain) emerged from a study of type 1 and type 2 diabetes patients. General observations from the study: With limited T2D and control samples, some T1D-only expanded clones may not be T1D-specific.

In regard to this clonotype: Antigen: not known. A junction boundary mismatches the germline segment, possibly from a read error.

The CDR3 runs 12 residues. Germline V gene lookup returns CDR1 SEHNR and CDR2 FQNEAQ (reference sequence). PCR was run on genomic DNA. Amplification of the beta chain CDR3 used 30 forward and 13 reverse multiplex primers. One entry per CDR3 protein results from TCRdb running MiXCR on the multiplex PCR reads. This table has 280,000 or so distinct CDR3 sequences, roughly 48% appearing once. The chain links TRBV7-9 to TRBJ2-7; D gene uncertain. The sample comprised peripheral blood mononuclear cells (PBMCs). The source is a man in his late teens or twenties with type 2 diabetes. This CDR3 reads CASSTDHSEQYF. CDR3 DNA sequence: TGTGCTAGCAGCACGGACCATTCAGAGCAGTACTTC. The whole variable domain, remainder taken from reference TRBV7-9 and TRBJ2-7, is DTGVSQNPRHKITKRGQNVTFRCDPISEHNRLYWYRQTLGQGPEFLTYFQNEAQLEKSRLLSDRFSAERPKGSFSTLEIQRTEQGDSAMYLCASSTDHSEQYFGPGTRLTVT.